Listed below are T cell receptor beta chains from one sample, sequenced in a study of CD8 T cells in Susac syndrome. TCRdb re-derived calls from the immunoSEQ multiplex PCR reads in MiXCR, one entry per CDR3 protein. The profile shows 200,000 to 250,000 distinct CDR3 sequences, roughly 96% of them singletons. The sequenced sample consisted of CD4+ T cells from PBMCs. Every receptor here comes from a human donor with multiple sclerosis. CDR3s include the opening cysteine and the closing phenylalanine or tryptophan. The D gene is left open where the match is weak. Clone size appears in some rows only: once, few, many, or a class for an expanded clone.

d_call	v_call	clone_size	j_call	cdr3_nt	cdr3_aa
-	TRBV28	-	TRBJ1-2	TGTGCCAGCAGAACGGACAGCCTGTATGGCTACACCTTC	CASRTDSLYGYTF
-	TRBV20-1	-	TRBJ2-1	TGCAGTGCTAGTATGTTAAGCTCCTACAATGAGCAGTTCTTC	CSASMLSSYNEQFF
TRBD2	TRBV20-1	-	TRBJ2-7	TGCAGTGCTAGTCTAGCGGGAGCCTCCTCCTACGAGCAGTACTTC	CSASLAGASSYEQYF
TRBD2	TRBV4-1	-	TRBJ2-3	TGCGCCAGCAGCCAATTGAGCGGGGGGGCGAGTACGCAGTATTTT	CASSQLSGGASTQYF
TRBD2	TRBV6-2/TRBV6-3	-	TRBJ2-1	TGTGCCAGCAGTCCGCCGACTAGCGGGGCCTACAATGAGCAGTTCTTC	CASSPPTSGAYNEQFF
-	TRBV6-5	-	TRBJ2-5	TGTGCCAGCAGTCCAGGGAGGAGGGAGACCCAGTACTTC	CASSPGRRETQYF
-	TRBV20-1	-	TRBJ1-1	TGCAGTGCTCCCGACATTAAACACATGAACACTGAAGCTTTCTTT	CSAPDIKHMNTEAFF
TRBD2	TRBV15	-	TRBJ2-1	TGTGCCACCAGCAGTGGCGTCGTGGGCGGGAGGACTGATGAGCAGTTCTTC	CATSSGVVGGRTDEQFF
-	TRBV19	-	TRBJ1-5	TGTGCCAGTAGTATAAGCGTAGGGAGCCTTAGCAATCAGCCCCAGCATTTT	CASSISVGSLSNQPQHF
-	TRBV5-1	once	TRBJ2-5	TGCGCCAGCAGCCCCTCGGGGGTGGCGACCCAGTACTTC	CASSPSGVATQYF
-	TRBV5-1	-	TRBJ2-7	TGCGCCAGCAGCCTACAGGACCCTCTCTATGACGAGCAGTACTTC	CASSLQDPLYDEQYF
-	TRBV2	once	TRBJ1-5	TGTGCCAGCAGTGAAGCTTGGGGTCTCGGTCAGCCCCAGCATTTT	CASSEAWGLGQPQHF
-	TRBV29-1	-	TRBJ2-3	TGCAGCGTCGCCAGAATCGGAGGCACAGATACGCAGTATTTT	CSVARIGGTDTQYF
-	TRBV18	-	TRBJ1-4	TGTGCCAGCTCACCCCGACAGGCAACTAATGAAAAACTGTTTTTT	CASSPRQATNEKLFF
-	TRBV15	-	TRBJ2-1	TGTGCCACCAGCACCCGGGAGACACGTTTTTGGGGCTCCTACAATGAGCAGTTCTTC	CATSTRETRFWGSYNEQFF
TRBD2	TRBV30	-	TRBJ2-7	TGTGCCTGGATCCCTCCCGCGGGGGGCTACGAGCAGTACTTC	CAWIPPAGGYEQYF
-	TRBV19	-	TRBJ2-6	TGTGCCAGTAGTATGGGAAGGCCTGGAGCCCCTGGGGCCAACGTCCTGACTTTC	CASSMGRPGAPGANVLTF
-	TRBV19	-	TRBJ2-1	TGTGCCAGTAGTTCTCCTCCGGAGGAGAATGAGCAGTTCTTC	CASSSPPEENEQFF
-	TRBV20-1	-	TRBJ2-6	TGCAGTGCTACAGGGCCGTGGGGGGCCAACGTCCTGACTTTC	CSATGPWGANVLTF
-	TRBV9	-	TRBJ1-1	TGTGCCAGCAGCGTAGTAACACACATGAACACTGAAGCTTTCTTT	CASSVVTHMNTEAFF
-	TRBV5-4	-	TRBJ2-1	TGTGCCAGCAGCTTGGACGCCCCCGGGGAGCAGTTCTTC	CASSLDAPGEQFF
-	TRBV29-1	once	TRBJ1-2	TGCAGCGTTGAAGATAGGGGCAACTATGGCTACACCTTC	CSVEDRGNYGYTF
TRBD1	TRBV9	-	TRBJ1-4	TGTGCCAGCAGCGCCACCGGGACAGGGGATGAAAAACTGTTTTTT	CASSATGTGDEKLFF
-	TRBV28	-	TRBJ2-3	TGTGCCAGCACCGGGGAGGATACGCAGTATTTT	CASTGEDTQYF
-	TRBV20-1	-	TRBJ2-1	TGCAGTGCTAGAGCAGGGTTTAAGGGCAATGAGCAGTTCTTC	CSARAGFKGNEQFF
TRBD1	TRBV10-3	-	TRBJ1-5	TGTGCCATCAGCAGGGGGTCAGCTCAGCCCCAGCATTTT	CAISRGSAQPQHF
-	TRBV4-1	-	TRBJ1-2	TGCGCCAGCAGCCAAGAGGGAGCGGGGTCCGGCTATGGCTACACCTTC	CASSQEGAGSGYGYTF
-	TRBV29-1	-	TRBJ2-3	TGCAGCCACGTGAATGGGGATACGCAGTATTTT	CSHVNGDTQYF
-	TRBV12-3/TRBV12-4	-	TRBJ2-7	TGTGCCAGCAGTTTAAACCCTACATCCTACGAGCAGTACTTC	CASSLNPTSYEQYF
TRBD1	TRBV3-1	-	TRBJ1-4	TGTGCCAGCAGCCAACACGACAGGGGAGTGGAGGAAAAACTGTTTTTT	CASSQHDRGVEEKLFF
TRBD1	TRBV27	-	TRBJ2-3	TGTGCCAGCAGTCGCCGAGGACAGGGAACAGATACGCAGTATTTT	CASSRRGQGTDTQYF
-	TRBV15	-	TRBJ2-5	TGTGCCACCAGCAGACGGGTAGGAGAGACCCAGTACTTC	CATSRRVGETQYF
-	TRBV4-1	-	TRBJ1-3	TGCGCCAGCAGCCAAGACTCGCTGGCGGCGGCGGGAAACACCATATATTTT	CASSQDSLAAAGNTIYF
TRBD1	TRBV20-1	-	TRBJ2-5	TGCAGTGCTAGCCCCGGACAGGGGAGGGAGACCCAGTACTTC	CSASPGQGRETQYF
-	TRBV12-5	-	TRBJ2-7	TGTGCTAGTGGTTTTGGCTACGAGCAGTACTTC	CASGFGYEQYF
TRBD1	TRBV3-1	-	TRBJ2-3	TGTGCCAGCAGACTACAGGGGGCAGATACGCAGTATTTT	CASRLQGADTQYF
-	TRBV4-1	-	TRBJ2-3	TGCGCCAGCAGCCAAGATGACAGGACTAGCACAGATACGCAGTATTTT	CASSQDDRTSTDTQYF
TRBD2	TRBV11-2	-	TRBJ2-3	TGTGCCAGCAGCGCCCGACTAGCGGGAGGAATCACAGATACGCAGTATTTT	CASSARLAGGITDTQYF
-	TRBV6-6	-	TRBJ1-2	TGTGCCAGCAGGGACACATCCTATGGCTACACCTTC	CASRDTSYGYTF
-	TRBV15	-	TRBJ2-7	TGTGCCACCAGCAGAGGAGCAGACTACGAGCAGTACTTC	CATSRGADYEQYF
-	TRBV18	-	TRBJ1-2	TGTGCCAGCTCACCACAGATCCAGGGGTTCAACTATGGCTACACCTTC	CASSPQIQGFNYGYTF
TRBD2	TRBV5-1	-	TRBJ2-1	TGCGCCAGCAGTCTTAGCGGGACTCCTCGTGAGCAGTTCTTC	CASSLSGTPREQFF
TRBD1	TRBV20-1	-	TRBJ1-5	TGCAGTGCTAGAGAGGACAGGGTGAATCAGCCCCAGCATTTT	CSAREDRVNQPQHF
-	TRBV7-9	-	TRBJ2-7	TGTGCCAGCAGCTCGGACCGAACCTACGAGCAGTACTTC	CASSSDRTYEQYF
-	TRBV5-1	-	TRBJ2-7	TGCGCCAGCAGCTTGCAGGGTGGGTCGTTCTACGAGCAGTACTTC	CASSLQGGSFYEQYF
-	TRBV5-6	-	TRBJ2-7	TGTGCCAGCAGCCTCGGAGGGATATCCTACGAGCAGTACTTC	CASSLGGISYEQYF